This T cell receptor (beta chain) emerged from a study of T cell changes during pregnancy in multiple sclerosis. Data came from immunoSEQ multiplex PCR; TCRdb stores just in-frame clones and leaves some out. The sample lists over 80,000 clones, 90% occurring once. Germline V gives CDR1 LGHNA, CDR2 YSLEER. This CDR3 spans 14 amino acids. Trimming shortened V by 0 bases and J by 0 bases, and 5 bases separated the two germline ends. The V gene is TRBV4-3, the J gene TRBJ1-1; the D is unclear. Here the sequenced sample was peripheral blood, taken in the second trimester of pregnancy. The sequence was obtained from a female donor in good health, enrolled as a control in a pregnancy study. The CDR3 sequence is CASSQDGVNTEAFF. The CDR3 DNA sequence: TGCGCCAGCAGCCAAGATGGAGTGAACACTGAAGCTTTCTTT.